These 5 T cell receptor beta chains originate from one sample sequenced in a study of low-dose radiotherapy and immunotherapy resistance in tumors. With TRAV- and TRBV-specific primers, first-strand cDNA was made, covering the alpha and beta chains. TCR amplification used about 20 PCR cycles, a constant-region primer and a V-primer adapter. In TCRdb, the reads were re-called with MiXCR into one record per CDR3 protein. The table lists around 100,000 distinct CDR3 sequences, less than 25% of them singletons, with about 4% in the top ten. Specified time point: after trial treatment. Treatment in this sample: LDRT plus nivolumab, ipilimumab, low-dose cyclophosphamide and aspirin (RACIN trial). The sample consisted of PBMCs, taken after low-dose radiotherapy plus immunotherapy. These receptors were taken from a male donor with prostate cancer.

This clonotype was detected ten times or more. The genes are TRBV10-2 and TRBJ2-3, with 7 nucleotides matching TRBD2. Trimming took 5 bases from V and 5 from J; bases not matched to a gene: 4. This CDR3 has 13 amino acids. The germline V gene encodes CDR1 WSHSY and CDR2 SAAADI. DNA of the CDR3: TGCGCCAGCAGTCGACTAGCAGGAGATACGCAGTATTTT. It translates to CASSRLAGDTQYF.

In this sample, this clonotype turned up many times. The chain recombines TRBV29-1 with TRBJ2-3; D unresolved. Trimming took off 4 bases at V and 2 bases at J, with 10 bases between the two ends. Per the germline V gene, CDR1 is SQVTM and CDR2 is ANQGSEA. The CDR3 loop spans 13 amino acids. CDR3 residues: CSVARDNTDTQYF. Written as DNA, the CDR3 is TGCAGCGTTGCGAGAGATAACACAGATACGCAGTATTTT.

This clonotype appeared many times. CDR3 protein: CASSSTGGGEQFF. As DNA, the CDR3 is TGTGCCAGCAGCTCCACCGGGGGCGGTGAGCAGTTCTTC. The chain recombines TRBV13 with TRBJ2-1; D is tentatively TRBD1 or TRBD2 (6 bases each). The V end lost 4 bases, the J end lost 9 bases, and 13 bases lay between the germline ends. This CDR3 region has 13 residues. The germline CDR1 and CDR2 sequences are PRHDT and FYEKMQ (reference sequence).

In its sample, this clonotype was seen many times. The chain recombines TRBV27 with TRBJ1-2, with D perhaps TRBD1 (5 bases). The CDR3 is made up of 14 amino acids. The germline V gene has CDR1 MNHEY and CDR2 SMNVEV (reference sequence). The ends were cut back, 0 bases at V and 3 bases at J, with 8 bases in the middle. CDR3 in amino acids: CASSLSYRHYGYTF. In nucleotides, the CDR3 is TGTGCCAGCAGTTTATCGTACAGGCACTATGGCTACACCTTC.

The table lists this clonotype with many counts. The rearrangement joins TRBV20-1 to TRBJ2-7; 9 bases fit TRBD2. The V gene's germline CDR1 is DFQATT and CDR2 SNEGSKA (reference sequence). This CDR3 spans 16 amino acids. J was trimmed by 2 bases and V by 0 bases; bases with no gene match: 8. As DNA, the CDR3 is TGCAGTGCTAGAGATGGCCTAGCGGGGAGGACCTACGAGCAGTACTTC. Protein sequence: CSARDGLAGRTYEQYF.